Listed here are 10 T cell receptor beta chains from one sample, sequenced in a study of blood T cell dynamics during melanoma immunotherapy. Specified time point: pre-treatment baseline. Sequenced by immunoSEQ multiplex PCR; TCRdb stores in-frame clones only, minus some. The table records approximately 6,800 clones, approximately 84% of them present only once. The sequenced sample was blood, obtained from a patient treated with checkpoint blockade. Every receptor here comes from a human donor with melanoma.

The gene calls are TRBV6-6 and TRBJ2-5; 7 nucleotides agree with TRBD1. Losses at the gene ends were 6 bases for V and 1 base for J; bases not matched to a gene: 5. Per germline, CDR1 MNHNY and CDR2 SVGAGI (reference sequence). The CDR3 length is 14 residues. As DNA, the CDR3 is TGTGCCAGCAGCAACAGGGGCTCCCAAGAGACCCAGTACTTC. Its translation is CASSNRGSQETQYF.

This rearrangement joins TRBV28 to TRBJ2-7; 7 bases align to TRBD2. Germline CDR1 and CDR2: MDHEN and SYDVKM. The CDR3 has 16 residues. J gave up 6 bases and V 6 bases, and 17 bases lay outside the gene matches. The DNA for the CDR3 is TGTGCCAGCAGCCGCATTGGGTCGGCGGGAGTAAGCGAGCAGTACTTC. Protein sequence: CASSRIGSAGVSEQYF.

The rearrangement uses TRBV6-5 and TRBJ2-7; weak D call: TRBD1 (5 bases). The germline CDR1 and CDR2 sequences are MNHEY and SVGAGI. The CDR3 is made up of 14 amino acids. Trimming took 8 bases from V and 3 from J, leaving 17 bases between them. CDR3 in amino acids: CASAAGIFLYEQYF. CDR3 nucleotide sequence: TGTGCCAGCGCAGCAGGGATATTCCTCTACGAGCAGTACTTC.

This chain's CDR3 is CASSSGQGPYEQYF. CDR3 in DNA: TGTGCCAGCAGTTCGGGACAGGGCCCCTACGAGCAGTACTTC. V is TRBV27 and J is TRBJ2-5; 9 bases match TRBD1. The end of the DNA aligns better with TRBJ2-7, so the J call may be wrong. This CDR3 has 14 residues. Germline V gene data show CDR1 as MNHEY and CDR2 as SMNVEV (reference sequence).

The chain joins TRBV19 to TRBJ2-7; 9 bases line up with TRBD2. Trimming removed 7 bases from V and 2 bases from J; junction bases left unmatched: 12. The germline CDR1 and CDR2 sequences are LNHDA and SQIVND (reference sequence). The CDR3 extends over 16 amino acids. The CDR3 DNA reads TGTGCCAGTATTGGTATAGAAGCGGGAGGCGCCTACGAGCAGTACTTC. Protein: CASIGIEAGGAYEQYF.

The V call is TRBV4-2, the J call TRBJ1-3; 7 bases agree with TRBD1. CDR3 length: 18 amino acids. The germline V gene has CDR1 LGHNA and CDR2 YNFKEQ. V lost 3 bases and J lost 0; bases outside the gene matches: 11. This CDR3 is CASSQDGTVVSSGNTIYF. The CDR3, as DNA: TGTGCCAGCAGCCAGGACGGGACAGTAGTTTCCTCTGGAAACACCATATATTTT.

The V and J genes are TRBV15 and TRBJ1-1, with D unresolved. Trimming cost V 5 bases and J 2 bases, with 15 bases left between them. The CDR3 is 15 amino acids. Germline V CDR1 and CDR2: LNHNV, YYDKDF (reference sequence). CDR3 in amino acids: CATSLIGQINTEAFF. CDR3 coding DNA: TGTGCCACCAGCCTGATAGGGCAGATAAACACTGAAGCTTTCTTT.

CDR3 in DNA: TGTGCCAGCAGTTTATACCCCGGGGAGCTGTTTTTT. This gives the protein CASSLYPGELFF. The chain joins TRBV28 to TRBJ2-2; D gene uncertain. The germline V gene encodes CDR1 MDHEN and CDR2 SYDVKM. The V gene lost 1 base and the J gene lost 6 bases, with 3 bases spanning the gap. This CDR3 has 12 residues.

The chain employs TRBV11-1 and TRBJ1-1; D is unresolved. Looked up from germline, CDR1 is SGHAT and CDR2 is FQDESV (reference sequence). This CDR3 contains 14 residues. Between the trimmed V and J ends, which lost 0 bases and 0 bases, there was a span of 5 bases. The DNA for the CDR3 is TGTGCCAGCAGCTTAGCGGTCCTGAACACTGAAGCTTTCTTT. This gives the protein CASSLAVLNTEAFF.

The chain links TRBV10-3 to TRBJ1-2, with 8 positions matching TRBD1. CDR1 is ENHRY, CDR2 SYGVKD, per germline. The V gene end was trimmed by 2 bases and the J gene end by 0 bases; junction bases not matched to a gene: 5. CDR3 length: 16 residues. CDR3 region: CAISEPGGRANYGYTF. CDR3 sequence (DNA): TGTGCCATCAGTGAGCCAGGGGGCAGAGCTAACTATGGCTACACCTTC.